This record covers a single TCR beta chain. Its antigen is unknown. The germline V and J ends were trimmed by 5 bases and 4 bases, with 11 bases remaining between them. The CDR3 has 14 residues. Germline V gene sequence: CDR1 SGHVS, CDR2 FNYEAQ. This sample was taken from a study of cytomegalovirus exposure and HLA in healthy donors. Study outcomes and limitations: Previous analysis showed most TCR beta V segments were productive about 90% or about 30% of the time. Cytomegalovirus status was reportedly diagnosed by the classifier with high specificity and sensitivity. The majority of TCR sequences were rare, yet some public TCRs appeared in many donors. Most of the CMV-associated TCR beta chains (in a later analysis) appeared to be HLA-restricted.

The primer mix had 60 Vbeta and 13 Jbeta primers. TCRdb keeps only in-frame clones here, not all; method: immunoSEQ multiplex PCR. The sample shows around 100,000 clones, approximately 79% of them seen only once. Sequencing was performed on PBMCs. This chain connects TRBV7-6 to TRBJ2-2; maybe TRBD1 (5 bases). The TCR sequence derives from a woman between 55 and 75 years old in good health and CMV-seropositive. CDR3 sequence reads: CASSGARGTGELFF. The CDR3 nucleotides read TGTGCCAGCAGCGGGGCGCGAGGCACCGGGGAGCTGTTTTTT. Full variable domain (outside the CDR3, taken from reference TRBV7-6 and TRBJ2-2): GAGVSQSPRYKVTKRGQDVALRCDPISGHVSLYWYRQALGQGPEFLTYFNYEAQQDKSGLPNDRFSAERPEGSISTLTIQRTEQRDSAMYRCASSGARGTGELFFGEGSRLTVL.